These T cell receptor beta chains were read from a single sample in a study of cytomegalovirus exposure and HLA in healthy donors. The protocol was immunoSEQ multiplex PCR, while the TCRdb copy is restricted to in-frame clones and leaves out a portion. The data show 100,000 to 150,000 clones, more than 70% seen once. Material for sequencing was PBMCs. The receptors come from a woman aged 30 to 39 in good health and CMV-seronegative. Both conserved end residues are part of each CDR3. Each record gives: D gene, V gene, J gene, CDR3 protein. The D gene is left open where the match is weak.

>NA|TRBV6-1|TRBJ2-7
CASMSGAWREQYF
>TRBD1|TRBV30|TRBJ1-6
CAWTEWHRGLNSPLHF
>TRBD1|TRBV2|TRBJ2-3
CATTRDRGGTDTQYF
>TRBD1|TRBV6-5|TRBJ1-6
CASSSGTGAYSPLHF
>NA|TRBV18|TRBJ2-7
CASSLSQKSYEQYF
>NA|TRBV6-5|TRBJ2-2
CAALGQNTGELFF
>NA|TRBV30|TRBJ2-4
CAWAGQGAAKNIQYF
>NA|TRBV4-2|TRBJ1-1
CASSQGNSDRLNTEAFF
>TRBD1|TRBV29-1|TRBJ1-1
CSVDRSGTEAFF
>NA|TRBV18|TRBJ1-1
CASSPGDTEAFF
>NA|TRBV29-1|TRBJ1-1
CSVENGQVNTEAFF
>NA|TRBV7-9|TRBJ2-3
CASSSDYPPNTQYF
>NA|TRBV11-3|TRBJ2-5
CASSRRTPYQETQYF
>NA|TRBV7-9|TRBJ1-3
CATPGGDGSSGNTIYF
>NA|TRBV7-2|TRBJ1-2
CASSLAVGQGRDGYTF
>NA|TRBV5-1|TRBJ2-6
CASSLAPTSGANVLTF
>NA|TRBV30|TRBJ2-3
CACHEDKTSTDTQYF
>NA|TRBV4-3|TRBJ2-7
CASSQDLTGTSYEQYF
>TRBD2|TRBV27|TRBJ2-3
CASSLAGGGNTQYF
>TRBD1|TRBV5-6|TRBJ1-2
CASSRDRGYDNNYGYTF
>TRBD1|TRBV7-9|TRBJ2-7
CASSLRLGQGSYEQYF
>TRBD1|TRBV7-6|TRBJ2-7
CASSSYQGQGYEQYF
>TRBD1|TRBV9|TRBJ2-7
CASSVGTGTYEQYF
>NA|TRBV30|TRBJ1-1
CAWSGRGWDTEAFF
>TRBD1|TRBV6-5|TRBJ2-7
CASSYSDRGPEQYF
>NA|TRBV5-1|TRBJ1-2
CASSLDDSRPYGYTF
>TRBD2|TRBV7-6|TRBJ2-5
CASSLVRLAEETQYF
>NA|TRBV5-1|TRBJ1-4
CASSFSTGTEKLFF
>NA|TRBV29-1|TRBJ2-6
CSVENRAHSGANVLTF
>TRBD1|TRBV5-6|TRBJ1-3
CASSSTGQSRNTIYF
>TRBD2|TRBV27|TRBJ2-5
CASSTSGGAWGETQYF
>NA|TRBV2|TRBJ1-3
CASSDGDRGSGNTIYF
>NA|TRBV9|TRBJ2-5
CASSVAGGLETQYF
>NA|TRBV18|TRBJ1-1
CASSPISENTEAFF
>TRBD2|TRBV4-3|TRBJ2-6
CASSRETSGGFSGANVLTF
>NA|TRBV11-2|TRBJ1-2
CASSLLLGGSLYGYTF
>NA|TRBV5-4|TRBJ2-5
CASSTRTRAETQYF
>NA|TRBV6-1|TRBJ1-3
CASTTEEGGPVYF
>NA|TRBV30|TRBJ1-1
CAWTGNSAEAFF
>NA|TRBV7-8|TRBJ2-1
CASSLRLGGRYNEQFF
>NA|TRBV9|TRBJ2-7
CASSLGQFSYEQYF
>NA|TRBV6-5|TRBJ2-1
CASSLSRGSYNEQFF
>NA|TRBV20-1|TRBJ2-7
CSAHSHYEQYF
>NA|TRBV4-1|TRBJ2-4
CASSQSGRGPEYF
>NA|TRBV9|TRBJ1-1
CASSVVAGASLNTEAFF
>TRBD1|TRBV6-5|TRBJ1-2
CASTPGGRGYTF
>TRBD1|TRBV2|TRBJ1-5
CASTGTGGDQPQHF
>TRBD1|TRBV4-1|TRBJ2-1
CASSRTGQGANEQFF